Listed below are T cell receptor beta chains from one sample, sequenced in a study of blood T cell repertoires in COVID-19. Clones were read by immunoSEQ multiplex PCR, and TCRdb kept only the in-frame ones, dropping some. The repertoire has roughly 92,000 clones, around 87% of them found once; the top ten carry 4.3%. Source material: peripheral blood. The receptors stem from an elderly woman with active or convalescent COVID-19. Each CDR3 is given without its conserved first and last residue.

TRBJ2-2	TRBV19	ASSLLAGDPGELF
TRBJ2-7	TRBV7-6	ASSQYDRRTYEQY
TRBJ2-5	TRBV2	ASSDGLAGRETQY
TRBJ2-7	TRBV7-2	ASSFRTSGRPSYEQY
TRBJ2-1	TRBV24-1	ATSDLSGSSYNEQF
TRBJ2-7	TRBV28	ASVGTPTYEQY
TRBJ2-5	TRBV5-1	ASSLVAGAPTGQETQY
TRBJ2-2	TRBV7-2	ASSLVGGLATGELF
TRBJ2-5	TRBV9	ASSVGLAEETQY
TRBJ2-3	TRBV24-1	ATSDQNTGTDEADTQY
TRBJ2-3	TRBV10-3	AIGSADRVVVTDTQY
TRBJ2-1	TRBV2	ASSTTGYEQF
TRBJ2-5	TRBV5-5	ASRQGSGETQY
TRBJ1-5	TRBV19	ASSIEGRGGNQPQH
TRBJ2-6	TRBV19	ASSIKEGYGLGGANVLT
TRBJ1-1	TRBV6-5	ASSYNRLMNTEAF
TRBJ2-7	TRBV29-1	SVEDPADAYEQY
TRBJ2-3	TRBV11-1	ASSLGRLATQY
TRBJ2-2	TRBV18	ASSPPNFGARSTGELF
TRBJ2-7	TRBV27	ASSLWTRGAASDRYEQY
TRBJ1-4	TRBV4-1	ASSQMTGFGEKLF
TRBJ2-7	TRBV7-6	ASSLNQGVLEQY
TRBJ1-1	TRBV5-1	ASSLTGAAEAF
TRBJ1-5	TRBV28	ASSPGTGGPPWSQPQH
TRBJ2-1	TRBV5-1	ASSLGLAGVSYNEQF
TRBJ1-2	TRBV19	ASSIGGQGLGGYT
TRBJ1-4	TRBV7-9	ASSLGQGAEKLF
TRBJ1-1	TRBV5-1	ASSLSPGNTEAF
TRBJ1-3	TRBV5-1	ASSLRGGSGNTIY
TRBJ1-4	TRBV6-2/TRBV6-3	ASSPSGTGRGEKLF
TRBJ1-6	TRBV4-3	ASSQDLGAGEGHSPLH
TRBJ2-7	TRBV10-2	ASSPSYEQY
TRBJ2-1	TRBV7-6	ASSLGLAVYNEQF
TRBJ2-2	TRBV19	ASRIRDPPLAEVVGELF
TRBJ2-1	TRBV24-1	ATSLARRAGFYNEQF
TRBJ2-5	TRBV2	ASSQTSGEETQY
TRBJ2-1	TRBV7-9	ASSPIAHGSSYNEQF
TRBJ2-3	TRBV5-1	ASSYEADTQY
TRBJ2-1	TRBV10-3	AIRPDGTSGRGSSYNEQF
TRBJ1-5	TRBV5-1	ASSFGQPGQPQH
TRBJ1-2	TRBV24-1	ATSDQGSYGYT
TRBJ2-2	TRBV19	ASSPREGKTGELF
TRBJ2-7	TRBV19	ASTRRLAGESYEQY
TRBJ2-7	TRBV5-1	ASREGLPNYEQY
TRBJ1-5	TRBV5-6	ASSSSGEYSNQPQH
TRBJ1-2	TRBV5-1	ASSLHEGVNYGYT
TRBJ2-3	TRBV7-2	ASNGGKSTDTQY
TRBJ2-7	TRBV20-1	SASYGRYDEQY
TRBJ1-1	TRBV10-3	AISERKGDGAF